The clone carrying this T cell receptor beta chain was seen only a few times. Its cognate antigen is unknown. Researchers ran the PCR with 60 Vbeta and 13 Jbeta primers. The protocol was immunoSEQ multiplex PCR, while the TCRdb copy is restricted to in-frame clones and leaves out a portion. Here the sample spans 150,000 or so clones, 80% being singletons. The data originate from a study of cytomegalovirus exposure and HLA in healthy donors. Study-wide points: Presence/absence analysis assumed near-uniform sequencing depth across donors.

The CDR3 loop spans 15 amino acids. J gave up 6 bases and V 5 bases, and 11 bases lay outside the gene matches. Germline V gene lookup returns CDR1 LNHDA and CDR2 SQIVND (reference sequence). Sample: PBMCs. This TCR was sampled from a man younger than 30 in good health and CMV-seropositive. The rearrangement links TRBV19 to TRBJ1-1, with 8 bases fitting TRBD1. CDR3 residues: CASSESGGLKPEAFF. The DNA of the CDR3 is TGTGCCAGTAGTGAGTCAGGGGGCCTGAAACCTGAAGCTTTCTTT. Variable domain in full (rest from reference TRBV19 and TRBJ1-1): DGGITQSPKYLFRKEGQNVTLSCEQNLNHDAMYWYRQDPGQGLRLIYYSQIVNDFQKGDIAEGYSVSREKKESFPLTVTSAQKNPTAFYLCASSESGGLKPEAFFGQGTRLTVV.